Below, 21 T cell receptor beta chains from the same sample are listed, as sequenced in a study of blood T cell repertoires in COVID-19. Clones were read by immunoSEQ multiplex PCR, and TCRdb kept only the in-frame ones, dropping some. The sample lists fewer than 200,000 clones; over 70% were seen once. Source material: PBMCs or T cells enriched from blood (not recorded which). These receptors originate from a woman in her forties or fifties in a cohort exposed to, infected with or recovered from COVID-19 (not recorded which).

The chain has TRBV19 and TRBJ2-5, with unresolved D. The CDR3 spans 13 residues. CDR1 LNHDA and CDR2 SQIVND come from the germline V gene (reference sequence). V lost 7 bases to trimming and J lost 5 bases, with 14 bases between them. The DNA of the CDR3 is TGTGCCAGTACCTCTTACAGTTCGGAGACCCAGTACTTC. Protein product: CASTSYSSETQYF.

CDR3 residues: CASSQSSGNTIYF. CDR3 nucleotides: TGTGCCAGCAGCCAGTCCTCCGGAAACACCATATATTTT. The chain employs TRBV9 and TRBJ1-3; D call uncertain. CDR1 and CDR2 (germline): SGDLS, YYNGEE. V lost 4 bases to trimming and J lost 4 bases, with 9 bases between them. The CDR3 covers 13 residues.

V and J are TRBV7-6 and TRBJ2-3; D might be TRBD1 (6 bases). Germline V gene sequence: CDR1 SGHVS, CDR2 FNYEAQ. V lost 0 bases, J lost 7 bases, and 17 bases lay in between. This CDR3 is built from 16 residues. CDR3 sequence: CASSLAGAPVRNTQYF. The CDR3 DNA sequence: TGTGCCAGCAGCTTAGCGGGGGCCCCGGTTCGGAATACGCAGTATTTT.

V and J are TRBV7-2 and TRBJ2-3; D unresolved. The ends were cut back, 4 bases at V and 0 bases at J, with 11 bases in the middle. This CDR3 spans 15 amino acids. Germline V gene data show CDR1 as SGHTA and CDR2 as FQGNSA. The CDR3 DNA reads TGTGCCAGCAGCTCGAATATACTTAGCACAGATACGCAGTATTTT. Protein: CASSSNILSTDTQYF.

This clone was seen only a few times. An end of the junction differs from the germline gene, which may be a read error. The chain joins TRBV7-7 to TRBJ1-4; TRBD1 matches 7 bases. CDR1 is SSHAT and CDR2 is FNYEAQ in the germline V gene (reference sequence). The CDR3 has 15 residues. The CDR3 sequence is CASSPGTALNEKLFF. DNA of the CDR3: TGTGCTAGCAGTCCCGGGACAGCGCTTAATGAAAAACTGTTTTTT.

The rearrangement joins TRBV5-7 to TRBJ2-3; D unresolved. TRBV5-7 is treated as an ORF (open reading frame) with a function not yet certain. The V gene lost 2 bases and the J gene lost 5 bases, with 18 bases spanning the gap. This CDR3 is built from 16 residues. The CDR3: CASSLFRSVPRDTQYF. Written as DNA, the CDR3 is TGTGCCAGCAGCTTATTTCGGTCTGTTCCACGAGATACGCAGTATTTT.

In nucleotides, the CDR3 is TGTGCCAGCTCAGGCCCACGGACAGGGGGGACAGATACGCAGTATTTT. Its protein product is CASSGPRTGGTDTQYF. The chain has TRBV19 and TRBJ2-3; 10 positions agree with TRBD1. CDR1 LNHDA and CDR2 SQIVND come from the germline V gene (reference sequence). The CDR3 has 16 amino acids. V lost 9 bases, J lost 3 bases, and 12 bases stayed unmatched.

This sequence joins TRBV5-1 and TRBJ1-2; no reliable D call. V was pared by 5 bases and J by 0 bases, with 5 bases between. Germline V CDR1 and CDR2: SGHRS, YFSETQ. The CDR3 runs to 12 residues. The CDR3 DNA follows: TGCGCCAGCAGTCAGGCTAACTATGGCTACACCTTC. As protein: CASSQANYGYTF.

The V and J genes are TRBV7-2 and TRBJ1-1; maybe TRBD1 (5 bases). Germline CDR1 reads SGHTA; CDR2 reads FQGNSA. The V gene lost 4 bases and the J gene lost 7 bases, with 10 bases spanning the gap. The CDR3 contains 12 residues. The chain's CDR3 is CASSSPRGEAFF. The DNA of the CDR3 is TGTGCCAGCAGCTCTCCTAGGGGTGAAGCTTTCTTT.

This chain connects TRBV4-1 to TRBJ1-5; tentatively, D is TRBD1 (5 bases). The V end lost 0 bases, the J end lost 3 bases, and 21 bases lay between the germline ends. This CDR3 is 19 amino acids long. Per germline, CDR1 MGHRA and CDR2 YSYEKL. This CDR3 is CASSQDWTPGPGINQPQHF. CDR3 nucleotides: TGCGCCAGCAGCCAAGATTGGACACCCGGTCCAGGGATCAATCAGCCCCAGCATTTT.

The J gene is TRBJ2-7, the V gene TRBV5-1, with D perhaps TRBD1 (6 bases). There are 15 residues in the CDR3. V gave up 4 bases and J gave up 1 base, with 15 bases separating them. The germline V gene encodes CDR1 SGHRS and CDR2 YFSETQ. The CDR3 DNA is TGCGCCAGCAGCACGGGGACAACCCGTTCCTACGAGCAGTACTTC. Translating gives CASSTGTTRSYEQYF.

CDR3 loop: CASSQLTGNSPLHF. DNA for the CDR3: TGCGCCAGCAGTCAATTAACGGGGAATTCACCCCTCCACTTT. J is TRBJ1-6 and V is TRBV23-1; D gene unclear. TRBV23-1 is an open reading frame, and its role is uncertain. This CDR3 region has 14 residues. The germline V and J ends were trimmed by 1 base and 7 bases, with 8 bases remaining between them.

The chain's CDR3 is CAISESGTEQETQYF. The CDR3 DNA sequence: TGTGCCATCAGTGAGTCCGGGACAGAACAAGAGACCCAGTACTTC. V and J are TRBV10-3 and TRBJ2-5; 7 nucleotides line up with TRBD1. The V gene's germline CDR1 is ENHRY and CDR2 SYGVKD. The ends lost 0 bases at V and 2 bases at J; junction bases unmatched: 3. The length of the CDR3 is 15 residues.

The V gene is TRBV19, the J gene TRBJ1-1; D ambiguous. CDR3 length: 17 amino acids. V was clipped by 3 bases and J by 7 bases, with 24 bases between them. Germline-derived CDR1 and CDR2 are LNHDA and SQIVND (reference sequence). CDR3 region: CASSIRLTETRTNEAFF. As DNA, the CDR3 is TGTGCCAGTAGTATTCGCTTGACGGAGACGAGGACTAATGAAGCTTTCTTT.

The CDR3 is CASSYYRPGNTEAFF. The CDR3 bases are TGTGCCAGCAGTTACTACCGCCCGGGGAACACTGAAGCTTTCTTT. The chain recombines TRBV6-5 with TRBJ1-1; no reliable D call. The V gene lost 1 base and the J gene lost 1 base, with 10 bases spanning the gap. This CDR3 comprises 15 residues. Per the germline V gene, CDR1 is MNHEY and CDR2 is SVGAGI.

The chain recombines TRBV9 with TRBJ2-3; 11 nucleotides line up with TRBD2. V lost 2 bases to trimming and J lost 2 bases; unmatched junction nucleotides: 4. This CDR3 spans 16 amino acids. Looked up from germline, CDR1 is SGDLS and CDR2 is YYNGEE. In nucleotides, the CDR3 is TGTGCCAGCAGCGTGACTAGCGGGGTGTTCACAGATACGCAGTATTTT. It codes for CASSVTSGVFTDTQYF. The full variable domain, rest sourced from reference TRBV9 and TRBJ2-3, is DSGVTQTPKHLITATGQRVTLRCSPRSGDLSVYWYQQSLDQGLQFLIQYYNGEERAKGNILERFSAQQFPDLHSELNLSSLELGDSALYFCASSVTSGVFTDTQYFGPGTRLTVL.

The gene calls are TRBV7-2 and TRBJ2-3; the D is unclear. CDR3 length: 12 amino acids. The germline V gene encodes CDR1 SGHTA and CDR2 FQGNSA. V was clipped by 2 bases and J by 11 bases, with 11 bases between them. For the CDR3, the DNA is TGTGCCAGCAGCTTATTCAGTCTCCTGCAGTATTTT. Translated, it gives CASSLFSLLQYF.

J is TRBJ2-1 and V is TRBV2; weak D call: TRBD2 (5 bases). Germline CDR1 reads SNHLY; CDR2 reads FYNNEI. This CDR3 comprises 10 residues. The V gene lost 11 bases and the J gene lost 14 bases, with 16 bases spanning the gap. CDR3 nucleotides: TGTGCCCTTAAGCTCCGGGAAGAGTTCTTC. Protein: CALKLREEFF.

The CDR3 protein is CASSKEEDREAEAFF. CDR3 in DNA: TGTGCCAGCAGCAAAGAAGAGGACAGGGAAGCCGAAGCTTTCTTT. This chain connects TRBV21-1 to TRBJ1-1; TRBD1, as called in the table, went unchecked against the DNA. TRBV21-1 is a documented pseudogene. The CDR3 sequence is 15 residues long.

V is TRBV19 and J is TRBJ2-5, with D perhaps matching TRBD2 (5 bases). Germline V gene data show CDR1 as LNHDA and CDR2 as SQIVND (reference sequence). The ends were cut back, 7 bases at V and 10 bases at J, with 22 bases in the middle. The CDR3 is 14 residues long. The CDR3 reads CASTPPGNLEVQYF. The DNA for the CDR3 is TGTGCCAGTACCCCCCCCGGGAACCTAGAGGTCCAGTACTTC.

V and J are TRBV21-1 and TRBJ1-2. TRBV21-1 corresponds to a pseudogene. This CDR3 is 16 amino acids long. CDR3 loop: CASSKGRRGSNYGYTF. DNA for the CDR3: TGTGCCAGCAGCAAAGGGAGACGAGGGTCTAACTATGGCTACACCTTC.